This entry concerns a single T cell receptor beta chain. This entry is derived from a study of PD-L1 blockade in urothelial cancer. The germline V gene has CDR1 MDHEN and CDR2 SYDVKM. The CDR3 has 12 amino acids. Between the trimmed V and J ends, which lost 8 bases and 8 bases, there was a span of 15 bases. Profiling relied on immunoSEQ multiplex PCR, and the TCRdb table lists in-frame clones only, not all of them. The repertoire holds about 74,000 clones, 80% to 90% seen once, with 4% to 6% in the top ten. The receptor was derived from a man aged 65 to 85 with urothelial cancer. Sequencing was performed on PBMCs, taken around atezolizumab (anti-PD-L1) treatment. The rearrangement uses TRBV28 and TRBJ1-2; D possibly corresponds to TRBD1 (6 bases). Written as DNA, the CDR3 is TGTGCCAGCTTTCAGGGGCGAGAAGGCTACACCTTC. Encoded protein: CASFQGREGYTF.